The clone carrying this T cell receptor (beta chain) was seen more than once but under ten times. This specimen comes from a study of spatial heterogeneity in lung cancer. Study summary: The donor population consisted of under 75 patients with untreated, early-stage non-small cell lung cancer.

TCRdb called the 5' RACE reads again in MiXCR, with one record for every CDR3 protein. Here the sample spans around 110,000 distinct CDR3 sequences, about 12% being singletons. Time point: blood at routine non-recurrence follow-up after resection. The authors sequenced whole RNA from tumor, nontumor lung or frozen PBMC without sorting. Germline CDR1 reads SGHVS; CDR2 reads FNYEAQ. Trimming took 1 base from V and 6 from J, leaving 7 bases between them. The CDR3 loop spans 14 amino acids. The genes are TRBV7-6 and TRBJ2-6; D is undetermined. The sample consisted of PBMCs, taken at follow-up. The sequence was collected from a male donor with early-stage non-small cell lung cancer. CDR3 sequence reads: CASSLGVSANVLTF. CDR3 coding DNA: TGTGCCAGCAGCTTAGGGGTCTCGGCCAACGTCCTGACTTTC.